This record looks at one T cell receptor beta chain sequence and its context. What it recognizes is unknown. The data were obtained in a study of cytomegalovirus exposure and HLA in healthy donors. General study points: Immune exposure data for these donors was limited to CMV serostatus. The likely origin of a cluster of highly shared sequence variants was a sequencing artifact.

Germline CDR1 reads KGHSH; CDR2 reads LQKENI. The V end was cut by 6 bases, the J end by 2 bases, with 14 bases between. CDR3 length: 14 amino acids. The PCR was carried out with 60 Vbeta primers and 13 Jbeta primers. In the study's own analysis: Around 80 million unique TCR beta chains, roughly 11 million of them shared, were counted by a later analysis. Some clones are missing from TCRdb's copy, which holds only in-frame ones; the method was immunoSEQ multiplex PCR. V and J calls and clone size come straight from that table; D and trimming were deduced from the DNA. The data contain 250,000 or so clones, 80% to 95% of them seen just once; the ten biggest clones take up roughly 1.5%.

Input material: PBMCs. V is TRBV18 and J is TRBJ2-7; a possible D gene is TRBD1 (6 bases). The receptor was isolated from a girl aged 2 to 9 in good health and CMV-seronegative. The CDR3 loop reads CASSSDSSTYEQYF. CDR3 nucleotide sequence: TGTGCCAGCTCGTCGGACAGCTCCACCTACGAGCAGTACTTC.